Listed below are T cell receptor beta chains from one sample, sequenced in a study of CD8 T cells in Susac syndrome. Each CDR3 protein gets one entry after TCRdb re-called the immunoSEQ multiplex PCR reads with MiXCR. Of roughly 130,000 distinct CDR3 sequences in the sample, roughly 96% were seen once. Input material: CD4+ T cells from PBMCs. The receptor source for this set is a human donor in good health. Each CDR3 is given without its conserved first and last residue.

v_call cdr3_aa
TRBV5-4 ATSIPGGDEQY
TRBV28 ASSLGGPDEQF
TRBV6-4 ASTRGDRAKQPQH
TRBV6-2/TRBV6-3 ASSEEPYEQY
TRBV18 ASSPPTLDEQY
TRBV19 ASSTTGYSNQPQH
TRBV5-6 ASSLVGGTKNIQY
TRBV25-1 ASSERQGEVQETQY
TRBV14 ASSLYPDTQY
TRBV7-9 ASSLGAGTSYEQY
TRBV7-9 ASSLGLAGEQY
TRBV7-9 ASSRDVTGFGGYT
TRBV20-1 SVESGSYNEQF